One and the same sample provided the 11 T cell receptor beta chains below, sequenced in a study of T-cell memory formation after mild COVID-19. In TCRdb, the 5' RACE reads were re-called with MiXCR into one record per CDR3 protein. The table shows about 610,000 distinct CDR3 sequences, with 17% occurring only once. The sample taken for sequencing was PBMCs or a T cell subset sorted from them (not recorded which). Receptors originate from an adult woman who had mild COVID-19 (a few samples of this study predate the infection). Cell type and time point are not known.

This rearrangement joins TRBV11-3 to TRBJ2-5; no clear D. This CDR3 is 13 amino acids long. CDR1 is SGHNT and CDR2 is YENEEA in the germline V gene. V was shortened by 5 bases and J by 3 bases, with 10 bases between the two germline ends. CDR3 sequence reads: CASSERTKETQYF. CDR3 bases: TGTGCCAGCAGCGAGAGAACAAAAGAGACCCAGTACTTC.

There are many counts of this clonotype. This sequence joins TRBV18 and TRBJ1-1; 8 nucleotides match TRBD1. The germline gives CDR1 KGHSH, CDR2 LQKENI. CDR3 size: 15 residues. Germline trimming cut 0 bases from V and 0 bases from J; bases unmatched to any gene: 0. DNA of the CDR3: TGTGCCAGCTCACCACCGGACAGGGTGAACACTGAAGCTTTCTTT. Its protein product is CASSPPDRVNTEAFF.

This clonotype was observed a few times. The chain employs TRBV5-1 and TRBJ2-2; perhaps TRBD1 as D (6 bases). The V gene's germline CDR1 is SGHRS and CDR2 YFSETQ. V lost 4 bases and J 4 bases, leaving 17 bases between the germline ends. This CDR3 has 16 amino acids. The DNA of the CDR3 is TGCGCCAGCAGCACGGGACAAGGGCCGGCCACCGGGGAGCTGTTTTTT. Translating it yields CASSTGQGPATGELFF.

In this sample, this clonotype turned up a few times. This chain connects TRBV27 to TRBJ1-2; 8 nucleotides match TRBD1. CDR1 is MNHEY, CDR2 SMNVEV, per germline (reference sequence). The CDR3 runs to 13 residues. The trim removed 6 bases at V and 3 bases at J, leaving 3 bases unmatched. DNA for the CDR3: TGTGCCAGCAGACACAGGGGGGACTATGGCTACACCTTC. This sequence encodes CASRHRGDYGYTF.

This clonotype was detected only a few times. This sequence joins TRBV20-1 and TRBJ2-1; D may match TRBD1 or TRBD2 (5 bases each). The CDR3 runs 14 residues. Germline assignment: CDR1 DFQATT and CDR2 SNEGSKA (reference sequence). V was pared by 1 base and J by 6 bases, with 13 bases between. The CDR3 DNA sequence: TGCAGTGCTAGAGGGGGGAGTGTGGGCAATGAGCAGTTCTTC. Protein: CSARGGSVGNEQFF.

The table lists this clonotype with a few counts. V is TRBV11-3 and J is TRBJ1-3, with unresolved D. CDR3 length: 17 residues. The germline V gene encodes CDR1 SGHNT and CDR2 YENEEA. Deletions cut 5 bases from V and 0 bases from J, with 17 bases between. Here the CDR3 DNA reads TGTGCCAGCAGCGTGGAGGACCGCCTCAGCTCTGGAAACACCATATATTTT. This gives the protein CASSVEDRLSSGNTIYF.

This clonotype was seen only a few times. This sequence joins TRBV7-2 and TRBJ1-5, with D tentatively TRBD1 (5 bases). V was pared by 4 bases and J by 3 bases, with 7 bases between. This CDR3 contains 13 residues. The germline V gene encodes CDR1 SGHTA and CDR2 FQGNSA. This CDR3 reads CASSWDFNQPQHF. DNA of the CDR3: TGTGCCAGCAGCTGGGACTTCAATCAGCCCCAGCATTTT.

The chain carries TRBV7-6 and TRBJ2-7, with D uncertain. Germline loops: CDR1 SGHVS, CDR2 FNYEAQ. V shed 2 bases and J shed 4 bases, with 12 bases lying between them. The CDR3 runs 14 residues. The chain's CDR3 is CASSLSSPEYEQYF. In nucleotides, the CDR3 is TGTGCCAGCAGCTTATCGTCCCCCGAGTACGAGCAGTACTTC.

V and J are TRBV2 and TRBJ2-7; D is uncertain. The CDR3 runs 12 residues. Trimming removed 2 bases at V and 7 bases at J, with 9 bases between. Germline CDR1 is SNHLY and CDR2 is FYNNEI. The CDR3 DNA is TGTGCCAGCAGTGAAAGGGATGGTGAGCAGTACTTC. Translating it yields CASSERDGEQYF.

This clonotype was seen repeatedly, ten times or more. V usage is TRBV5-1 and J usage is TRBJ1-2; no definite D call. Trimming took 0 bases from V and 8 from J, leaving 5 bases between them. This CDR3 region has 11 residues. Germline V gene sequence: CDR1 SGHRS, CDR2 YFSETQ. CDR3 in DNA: TGCGCCAGCAGCTTGGAAGGGGGCTACACCTTC. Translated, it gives CASSLEGGYTF. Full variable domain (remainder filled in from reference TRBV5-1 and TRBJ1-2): KAGVTQTPRYLIKTRGQQVTLSCSPISGHRSVSWYQQTPGQGLQFLFEYFSETQRNKGNFPGRFSGRQFSNSRSEMNVSTLELGDSALYLCASSLEGGYTFGSGTRLTVV.

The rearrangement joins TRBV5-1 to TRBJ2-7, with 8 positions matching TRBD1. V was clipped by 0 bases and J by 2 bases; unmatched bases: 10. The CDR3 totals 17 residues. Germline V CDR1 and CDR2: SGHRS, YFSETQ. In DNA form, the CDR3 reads TGCGCCAGCAGCTTGGCCGGACAGGGTAGGAGGACCTACGAGCAGTACTTC. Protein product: CASSLAGQGRRTYEQYF. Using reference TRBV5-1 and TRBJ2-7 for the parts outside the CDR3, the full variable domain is KAGVTQTPRYLIKTRGQQVTLSCSPISGHRSVSWYQQTPGQGLQFLFEYFSETQRNKGNFPGRFSGRQFSNSRSEMNVSTLELGDSALYLCASSLAGQGRRTYEQYFGPGTRLTVT.